This T cell receptor (beta chain) originates from a study of T-cell memory formation after mild COVID-19. This clonotype was seen a few times. The CDR3 spans 15 residues. Trimming removed 1 base from V and 2 bases from J; junction bases left unmatched: 4. Germline values: CDR1 SGDLS, CDR2 YYNGEE. TCRdb independently ran MiXCR on the 5' RACE reads; one entry per CDR3 protein. The repertoire holds about 470,000 distinct CDR3 sequences, with 15% to 20% as singletons. The rearrangement joins TRBV9 to TRBJ2-5; 8 nucleotides line up with TRBD2. Sequenced input: PBMCs or a T cell subset sorted from them (not recorded which). The origin of this receptor is an adult woman who had mild COVID-19 (a few samples of this study predate the infection). Cell type and time point are not known. CDR3 loop: CASSVSGGRQETQYF. CDR3 DNA: TGTGCCAGCAGCGTATCTGGCGGGAGGCAAGAGACCCAGTACTTC.